Shown below are 8 T cell receptor beta chains from a single sample sequenced in a study of sequential checkpoint blockade in melanoma. Treatment meaning: randomized to nivolumab then ipilimumab (arm A) or the reverse (arm B). The data were produced by immunoSEQ multiplex PCR, yet TCRdb's version contains in-frame clones alone and is incomplete. The table lists 3,500 to 4,500 clones, roughly 23% of them singletons. Sequencing was performed on tumor tissue (inferred from file names), taken from a patient given nivolumab and ipilimumab in sequence. Receptors were obtained from a human donor with melanoma.

This clone was counted once. The chain joins TRBV19 to TRBJ1-2; D is unresolved. Germline CDR1 reads LNHDA; CDR2 reads SQIVND (reference sequence). V was cut by 5 bases and J by 6 bases, with 16 bases left in between. This CDR3 spans 14 amino acids. DNA for the CDR3: TGTGCCAGTAGTTCCCAGGTCCCTGGGAATGGCTACACCTTC. Its translation: CASSSQVPGNGYTF.

This chain links TRBV15 with TRBJ2-7; the D gene is possibly TRBD1 (6 bases). The CDR3 runs to 16 residues. Germline V CDR1 and CDR2: LNHNV, YYDKDF (reference sequence). Trimming removed 3 bases from V and 5 bases from J, with 20 bases in between. The CDR3 DNA is TGTGCCACCAGCAGTGACGGCTTCACAGGGCGCAACGAGCAGTACTTC. Translated, it gives CATSSDGFTGRNEQYF.

This clone was seen more than once but under ten times. The chain joins TRBV28 to TRBJ1-5, with D unresolved. The ends were cut back, 6 bases at V and 5 bases at J, with 8 bases in the middle. The CDR3 is 12 amino acids. Germline V gene sequence: CDR1 MDHEN, CDR2 SYDVKM. The CDR3 here is CASSLTYQPQHF. CDR3 DNA: TGTGCCAGCAGCCTCACTTATCAGCCCCAGCATTTT.

This chain joins TRBV6-8 and TRBJ2-2; TRBD2 matches 9 bases. The CDR3 sequence is 16 residues long. V gave up 7 bases and J gave up 7 bases; unmatched junction bases: 13. In germline, CDR1 is MNHGY, CDR2 SAAAGT. Here the CDR3 reads CASTRGAGGPFGELFF. Here the CDR3 DNA reads TGTGCCAGCACCCGGGGGGCGGGAGGGCCCTTCGGGGAGCTGTTTTTT.

This clone was picked up a small number of times. The rearrangement joins TRBV6-8 to TRBJ1-2; TRBD1 is a possible D gene (5 bases). Looked up from germline, CDR1 is MNHGY and CDR2 is SAAAGT. This CDR3 is built from 12 residues. Trimming removed 9 bases at V and 6 bases at J, with 14 bases between. Written as DNA, the CDR3 is TGTGCCAGTTGGGGGGGATTTGATGGCTACACCTTC. It specifies CASWGGFDGYTF.

This clone is categorized as medium-sized (0.01 to 0.1%). The identical CDR3 is also encoded by other nucleotide sequences in the sample. The V and J genes are TRBV12-5 and TRBJ2-3; no reliable D call. Germline V gives CDR1 LGHNT, CDR2 FRNRAP. Trimming left V 1 base short and J 0 bases short, with 2 bases between. The CDR3 is made up of 13 amino acids. CDR3 protein: CASGLGSTDTQYF. Here the CDR3 DNA reads TGTGCTAGTGGTTTGGGGAGCACAGATACGCAGTATTTT.

The rearrangement links TRBV19 to TRBJ1-1; D not resolved. Deletions cut 2 bases from V and 0 bases from J, with 13 bases between. CDR1 LNHDA and CDR2 SQIVND come from the germline V gene (reference sequence). The CDR3 extends over 16 amino acids. The CDR3 sequence is CASSIRSGGMNTEAFF. In DNA, the CDR3 is TGTGCCAGTAGTATAAGGTCGGGAGGCATGAACACTGAAGCTTTCTTT.

The rearrangement uses TRBV19 and TRBJ1-5, with 10 bases lining up with TRBD1. CDR1 is LNHDA, CDR2 SQIVND, per germline (reference sequence). The V segment lost 5 bases and the J segment 6 bases; nucleotides outside the gene matches: 7. The CDR3 covers 15 residues. The CDR3 bases are TGTGCCAGTAGTGCGACAGGGGGCTGGGGTCAGCCCCAGCATTTT. Translating it yields CASSATGGWGQPQHF.